This TCR beta chain was captured by sequencing in a study of identical twins. Findings and limits, study-wide: Fewer insertions marked abundant cord blood beta clonotypes; young adult naive trended weakly, memory not at all. For out-of-frame alpha sequences shared by twins, low generation probability was in excess.

A single record per CDR3 protein comes from TCRdb applying MiXCR to the 5' RACE reads. Counted here are 150,000 or so distinct CDR3 sequences, 3% to 4.5% occurring once; the ten biggest clones make up approximately 7.7%. This clonotype was seen ten or more times. What it binds is not known. CDR3 length equals 10 residues. V lost 3 bases and J lost 9, with 9 bases in between. Per the germline V gene, CDR1 is DFQATT and CDR2 is SNEGSKA (reference sequence). The genes are TRBV20-1 and TRBJ2-7, with D tentatively TRBD2 (6 bases). The source is a man aged 18 to 30 in good health. Sequenced material: memory T cells sorted from blood. The CDR3 sequence: CSASAEGQYF. In DNA form, the CDR3 reads TGCAGTGCTAGTGCGGAGGGGCAGTACTTC.